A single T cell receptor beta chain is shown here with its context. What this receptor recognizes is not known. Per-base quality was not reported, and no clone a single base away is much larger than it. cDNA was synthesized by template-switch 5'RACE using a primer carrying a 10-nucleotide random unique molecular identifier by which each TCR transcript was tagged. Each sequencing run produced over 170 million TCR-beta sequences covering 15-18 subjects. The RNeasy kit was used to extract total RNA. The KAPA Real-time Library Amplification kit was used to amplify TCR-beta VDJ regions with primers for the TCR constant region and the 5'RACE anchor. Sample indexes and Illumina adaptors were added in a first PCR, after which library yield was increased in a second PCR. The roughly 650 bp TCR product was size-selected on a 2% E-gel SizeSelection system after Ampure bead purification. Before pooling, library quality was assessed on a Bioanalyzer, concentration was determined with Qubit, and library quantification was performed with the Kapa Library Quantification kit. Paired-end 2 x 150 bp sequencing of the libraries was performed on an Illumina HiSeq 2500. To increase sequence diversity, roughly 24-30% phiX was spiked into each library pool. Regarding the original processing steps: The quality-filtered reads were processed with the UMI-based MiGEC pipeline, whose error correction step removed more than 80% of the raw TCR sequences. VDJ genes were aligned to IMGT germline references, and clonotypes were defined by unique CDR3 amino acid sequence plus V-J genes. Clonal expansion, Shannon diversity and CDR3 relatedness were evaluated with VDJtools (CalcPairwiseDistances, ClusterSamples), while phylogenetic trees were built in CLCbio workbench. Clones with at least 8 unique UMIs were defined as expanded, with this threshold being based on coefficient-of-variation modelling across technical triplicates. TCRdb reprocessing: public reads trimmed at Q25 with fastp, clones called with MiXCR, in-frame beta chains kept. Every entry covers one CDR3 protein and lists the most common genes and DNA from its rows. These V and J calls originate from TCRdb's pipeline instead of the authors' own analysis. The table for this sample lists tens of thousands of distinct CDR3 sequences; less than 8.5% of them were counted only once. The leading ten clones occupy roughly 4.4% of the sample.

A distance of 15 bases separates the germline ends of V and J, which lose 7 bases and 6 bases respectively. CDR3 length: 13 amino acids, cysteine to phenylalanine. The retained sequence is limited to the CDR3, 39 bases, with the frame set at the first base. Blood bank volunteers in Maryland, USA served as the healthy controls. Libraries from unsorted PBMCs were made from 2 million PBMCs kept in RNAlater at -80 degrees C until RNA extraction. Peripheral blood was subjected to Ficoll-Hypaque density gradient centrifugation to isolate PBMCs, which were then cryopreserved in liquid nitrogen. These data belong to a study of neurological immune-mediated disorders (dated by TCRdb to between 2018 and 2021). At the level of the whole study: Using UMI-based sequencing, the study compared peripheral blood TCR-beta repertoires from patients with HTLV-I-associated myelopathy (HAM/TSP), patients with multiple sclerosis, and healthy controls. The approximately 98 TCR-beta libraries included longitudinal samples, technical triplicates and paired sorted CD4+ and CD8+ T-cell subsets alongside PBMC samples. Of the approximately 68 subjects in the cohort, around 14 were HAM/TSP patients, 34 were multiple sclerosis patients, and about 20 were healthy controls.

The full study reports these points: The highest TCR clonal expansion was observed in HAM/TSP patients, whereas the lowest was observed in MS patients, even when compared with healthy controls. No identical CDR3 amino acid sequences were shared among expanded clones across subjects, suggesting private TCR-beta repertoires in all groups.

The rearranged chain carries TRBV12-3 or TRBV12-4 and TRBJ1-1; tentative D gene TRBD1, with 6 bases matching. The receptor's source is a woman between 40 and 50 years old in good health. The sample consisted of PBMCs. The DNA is TGTGCCAGCAACCGACAGGCCCCCCCTGAAGCTTTCTTT. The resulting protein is CASNRQAPPEAFF.